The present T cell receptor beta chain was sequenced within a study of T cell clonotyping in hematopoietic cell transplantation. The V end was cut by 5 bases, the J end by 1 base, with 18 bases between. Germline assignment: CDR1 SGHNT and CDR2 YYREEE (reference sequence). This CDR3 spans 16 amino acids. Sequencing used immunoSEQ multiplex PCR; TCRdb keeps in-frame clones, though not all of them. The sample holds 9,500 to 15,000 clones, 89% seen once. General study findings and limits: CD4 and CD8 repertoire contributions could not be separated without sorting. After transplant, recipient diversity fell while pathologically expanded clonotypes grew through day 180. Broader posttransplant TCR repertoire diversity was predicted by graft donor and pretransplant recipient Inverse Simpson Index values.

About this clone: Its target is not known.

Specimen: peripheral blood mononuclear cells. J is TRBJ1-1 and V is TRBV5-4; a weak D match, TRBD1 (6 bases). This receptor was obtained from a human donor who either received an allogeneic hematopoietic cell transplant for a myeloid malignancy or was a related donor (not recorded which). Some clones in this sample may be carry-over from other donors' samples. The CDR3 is CASRVDSSRRNTEAFF. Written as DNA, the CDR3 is TGTGCCAGCAGGGTGGACAGCTCACGGCGGAACACTGAAGCTTTCTTT.